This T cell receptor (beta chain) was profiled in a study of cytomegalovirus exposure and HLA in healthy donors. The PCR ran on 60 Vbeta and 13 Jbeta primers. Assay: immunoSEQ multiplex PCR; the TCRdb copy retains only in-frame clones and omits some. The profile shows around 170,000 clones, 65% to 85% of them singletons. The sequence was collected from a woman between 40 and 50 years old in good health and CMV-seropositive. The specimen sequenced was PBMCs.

CDR3 in amino acids: CASSNPGLAGHQETQYF. The CDR3 coding sequence is TGTGCCAGCAGCAACCCGGGACTAGCGGGGCACCAAGAGACCCAGTACTTC. The genes are TRBV21-1 and TRBJ2-5; the table names TRBD2, a call not compared with the DNA. TRBV21-1 is described as a pseudogene. CDR3 size: 17 residues.